The 9 T cell receptor beta chains below come from one sample, sequenced in a study of blood T cell repertoires in COVID-19. This table comes from immunoSEQ multiplex PCR, and its TCRdb copy is limited to in-frame clones, with some not included. The repertoire consists of about 90,000 clones, with 85% to 95% occurring once and the leading ten covering about 2.3%. Sequencing was done on a sample of peripheral blood. Source of these receptors: a human donor with active COVID-19. The donor label of this sample is uncertain.

The chain uses TRBV6-5 and TRBJ1-5; the match to TRBD1 covers 9 bases. V shed 4 bases and J 6 bases; nucleotides not matched to a gene: 10. The CDR3 covers 16 residues. Germline CDR1 MNHEY, CDR2 SVGAGI. The CDR3 loop is CASSSQPGQGFQPQHF. In DNA, the CDR3 is TGTGCCAGCAGTTCCCAACCGGGACAGGGATTTCAGCCCCAGCATTTT.

Details on this clone: A read error may account for a junction end that differs from germline. The V and J genes are TRBV7-7 and TRBJ1-4, with TRBD1 matching 7 bases. The CDR3 totals 15 residues. Germline-derived CDR1 and CDR2 are SSHAT and FNYEAQ (reference sequence). The CDR3 DNA sequence: TGTGCTAGCAGCACCTCGGACAGGCTTAATGAAAAACTGTTTTTT. Translated: CASSTSDRLNEKLFF.

The chain has TRBV6-1 and TRBJ1-1; 7 nucleotides agree with TRBD1. The V gene's germline CDR1 is MNHNS and CDR2 SASEGT. CDR3 length: 16 residues. J gave up 3 bases and V 1 base, and 8 bases lay outside the gene matches. The CDR3 nucleotides are TGTGCCAGCAGTGAAGTTAGGACAGGCCTTGACACTGAAGCTTTCTTT. It specifies CASSEVRTGLDTEAFF.

This chain uses TRBV6-5 with TRBJ2-3, with TRBD1 identical over 8 bases. CDR3 length: 14 residues. V dropped 0 bases and J dropped 8; count of bases not matched to a gene: 4. CDR1 is MNHEY, CDR2 SVGAGI, per germline. The CDR3 protein is CASSYSTGETTQYF. CDR3 nucleotide sequence: TGTGCCAGCAGTTACTCGACAGGGGAAACTACGCAGTATTTT.

The J gene is TRBJ2-5, the V gene TRBV15; 7 positions agree with TRBD1. Germline values: CDR1 LNHNV, CDR2 YYDKDF (reference sequence). V dropped 7 bases and J dropped 7; count of bases not matched to a gene: 12. CDR3 length: 14 residues. The CDR3 here is CATTRDSLQGTQYF. As DNA, the CDR3 is TGTGCCACCACCCGGGACAGCCTCCAGGGGACCCAGTACTTC.

This clone was observed a single time. The gene calls are TRBV10-3 and TRBJ2-7; D is possibly TRBD1 (5 bases). The CDR3 sequence is 14 residues long. V lost 6 bases and J 4 bases, leaving 16 bases between the germline ends. Germline CDR1 reads ENHRY; CDR2 reads SYGVKD. This CDR3 is CAIRDSGISYEQYF. CDR3 in DNA: TGTGCCATCAGAGACAGTGGTATTTCATACGAGCAGTACTTC.

This clone was seen only once. The chain has TRBV5-4 and TRBJ2-7; TRBD1 is a possible D gene (5 bases). Trimming removed 4 bases at V and 1 base at J, with 15 bases between. The CDR3 sequence is 15 residues long. In germline, CDR1 is SGHNT, CDR2 YYREEE (reference sequence). CDR3 sequence (DNA): TGTGCCAGCAGCAAACAGGATATATTGTCCTACGAGCAGTACTTC. As protein: CASSKQDILSYEQYF.

The chain couples TRBV7-3 to TRBJ1-6, with TRBD1 matching over 9 bases. CDR1 is SGHTA, CDR2 FQGTGA, per germline. This CDR3 has 15 amino acids. J lost 7 bases, V lost 3 bases, and 4 bases had no gene match. The CDR3 region is CASSLGQGGNSPLHF. CDR3 bases: TGTGCCAGCAGCTTGGGACAGGGAGGCAATTCACCCCTCCACTTT.

This chain connects TRBV12-3 or TRBV12-4 to TRBJ1-2, with no clear D. The CDR3 runs 13 residues. Deletions cut 1 base from V and 5 bases from J, with 8 bases between. The CDR3 sequence: CASSLDWSYGYTF. The CDR3 bases are TGTGCCAGCAGTTTAGACTGGTCGTATGGCTACACCTTC.